The next 16 T cell receptor beta chains were all read from a single sample in a study of T cell changes during pregnancy in multiple sclerosis. Produced via immunoSEQ multiplex PCR; TCRdb's table is partial and in-frame only. Of approximately 100,000 clones in the sample, 90% to 95% were seen once. Sample: peripheral blood, taken before pregnancy. The receptors come from a female donor with multiple sclerosis, enrolled in a pregnancy study.

The chain is built from TRBV6-1 and TRBJ1-1, with 11 bases lining up with TRBD1. Germline lookup yields CDR1 MNHNS and CDR2 SASEGT. V trimming: 2 bases; J trimming: 0 bases; junction bases outside the gene matches: 5. The CDR3 has 17 amino acids. This chain's CDR3 is CASSEWTGGSMNTEAFF. The CDR3 DNA follows: TGTGCCAGCAGTGAATGGACAGGGGGCTCCATGAACACTGAAGCTTTCTTT.

This chain links TRBV27 with TRBJ2-1; 7 positions agree with TRBD2. Germline CDR1 and CDR2: MNHEY and SMNVEV (reference sequence). Germline trimming cut 6 bases from V and 6 bases from J; bases unmatched to any gene: 5. The CDR3 has 13 residues. Here the CDR3 DNA reads TGTGCCAGCAGGTCGACTAGCAGCAATGAGCAGTTCTTC. Protein product: CASRSTSSNEQFF.

The chain links TRBV19 to TRBJ2-7; 8 bases map to TRBD1. Trimming cost V 7 bases and J 2 bases; bases outside gene matches: 1. The CDR3 is 12 residues long. The germline V gene has CDR1 LNHDA and CDR2 SQIVND (reference sequence). CDR3 DNA: TGTGCCAGTATGGACAGGGCCTACGAGCAGTACTTC. Translation gives CASMDRAYEQYF.

This sequence joins TRBV29-1 and TRBJ2-2; 8 bases are shared with TRBD1. The J segment lost 6 bases and the V segment lost 0 bases, leaving 6 bases of the junction unmatched. Germline CDR1 is SQVTM and CDR2 is ANQGSEA. The CDR3 covers 15 residues. The CDR3 nucleotides are TGCAGCGTTGAAGAGATGCAGGGGGCGGCCGGGGAGCTGTTTTTT. It is translated as CSVEEMQGAAGELFF.

The V gene is TRBV4-2, the J gene TRBJ2-5, with 11 bases that match TRBD2. Looked up from germline, CDR1 is LGHNA and CDR2 is YNFKEQ. The V gene end was trimmed by 6 bases and the J gene end by 5 bases; junction bases not matched to a gene: 11. The CDR3 covers 16 residues. The CDR3 protein is CASRGGVAGGAETQYF. The CDR3 coding sequence is TGTGCCAGCAGAGGCGGGGTAGCGGGAGGGGCGGAGACCCAGTACTTC.

Of note for this clone: This CDR3 is also generated by other DNA sequences in the sample. J is TRBJ2-7 and V is TRBV28; tentative D call: TRBD1 (6 bases). The germline V gene has CDR1 MDHEN and CDR2 SYDVKM. The CDR3 spans 12 residues. V lost 3 bases, J lost 7 bases, and 10 bases lay in between. The DNA of the CDR3 is TGTGCCAGCAGTTTGGGGGCGCGGGAGCAGTACTTC. Residues: CASSLGAREQYF.

This chain joins TRBV19 and TRBJ2-3, with 8 bases aligning to TRBD2. After removal of 1 base from V and 2 bases from J, the junction contained 8 bases not matched to a gene. CDR1 is LNHDA, CDR2 SQIVND, per germline (reference sequence). The CDR3 extends over 17 amino acids. In DNA, the CDR3 is TGTGCCAGTAGTATAGTTTCAGCGGGAGCCACCACAGATACGCAGTATTTT. As protein: CASSIVSAGATTDTQYF.

This clone occurred once. CDR3 amino acids: CASTTGNYGYTF. CDR3 DNA sequence: TGTGCCAGCACGACGGGGAACTATGGCTACACCTTC. The chain uses TRBV16 and TRBJ1-2; unclear D gene. The CDR3 has 12 residues. The V end was cut by 7 bases, the J end by 2 bases, with 8 bases between. The germline V gene encodes CDR1 KGHSY and CDR2 FQNENV.

This sequence joins TRBV11-2 and TRBJ1-1; TRBD1 might be the D (5 bases). Between the trimmed V and J ends, which lost 5 bases and 6 bases, there was a span of 19 bases. The V gene's germline CDR1 is SGHAT and CDR2 FQNNGV. The CDR3 has 15 residues. CDR3 in amino acids: CASSQWAGPGAEAFF. DNA for the CDR3: TGTGCCAGCAGCCAATGGGCAGGCCCGGGGGCTGAAGCTTTCTTT.

The chain has TRBV9 and TRBJ2-5; TRBD2 aligns across 7 bases. Germline loops: CDR1 SGDLS, CDR2 YYNGEE. This CDR3 contains 16 residues. V lost 0 bases to trimming and J lost 4 bases; unmatched junction nucleotides: 9. DNA of the CDR3: TGTGCCAGCAGCGTAGGGGGACTACCTGGCGGAGAGACCCAGTACTTC. Its protein product is CASSVGGLPGGETQYF.

On this clone itself: Germline and junction disagree at one end, which may indicate a read error. This chain uses TRBV7-3 with TRBJ2-1, with 7 positions matching TRBD2. This CDR3 spans 12 amino acids. Germline CDR1 is SGHTA and CDR2 is FQGTGA. CDR3 DNA: TGCGCCGGCGGGAGCTCCTACAATGAGCAGTTCTTC. Translating gives CAGGSSYNEQFF.

The V call is TRBV28, the J call TRBJ2-7, with D possibly TRBD2 on 5 matching bases. CDR1 and CDR2 (germline): MDHEN, SYDVKM. There are 17 residues in the CDR3. The ends were cut back, 3 bases at V and 0 bases at J, with 18 bases in the middle. CDR3 loop: CASSFNPHEGSSYEQYF. As DNA, the CDR3 is TGTGCCAGCAGTTTCAACCCCCACGAGGGAAGCTCCTACGAGCAGTACTTC.

The V call is TRBV28, the J call TRBJ2-7, with 7 bases fitting TRBD1. CDR1 is MDHEN, CDR2 SYDVKM, per germline. This CDR3 comprises 16 residues. V shed 3 bases and J 1 base; nucleotides not matched to a gene: 9. The chain's CDR3 is CASSFHPRTGSYEQYF. CDR3 nucleotides: TGTGCCAGCAGTTTCCATCCGCGGACAGGTTCCTACGAGCAGTACTTC. Based on the CDR3 plus reference TRBV28 and TRBJ2-7, the full variable domain is DVKVTQSSRYLVKRTGEKVFLECVQDMDHENMFWYRQDPGLGLRLIYFSYDVKMKEKGDIPEGYSVSREKKERFSLILESASTNQTSMYLCASSFHPRTGSYEQYFGPGTRLTVT.

DNA for the CDR3: TGTGCCAGCAGGGTACAACAGGGGGATAGCAATGAGCAGTTCTTC. Amino acid sequence: CASRVQQGDSNEQFF. V usage is TRBV6-5 and J usage is TRBJ2-1; 8 bases are shared with TRBD1. J was trimmed by 6 bases and V by 6 bases; bases with no gene match: 10. CDR1 is MNHEY, CDR2 SVGAGI, per germline. This CDR3 is 15 amino acids long.

This rearrangement joins TRBV5-1 to TRBJ2-4, with TRBD2 matching over 11 bases. The V gene end was trimmed by 3 bases and the J gene end by 8 bases; junction bases not matched to a gene: 7. The CDR3 runs to 15 residues. Germline CDR1 is SGHRS and CDR2 is YFSETQ. The CDR3 DNA is TGCGCCAGCAGCTCGGGGACTAGCGGACCGGACATTCAGTACTTC. Residues: CASSSGTSGPDIQYF.

The chain couples TRBV28 to TRBJ1-2, with 11 bases lining up with TRBD1. Germline CDR1 reads MDHEN; CDR2 reads SYDVKM. The CDR3 spans 16 residues. J lost 3 bases, V lost 4 bases, and 7 bases had no gene match. CDR3 in DNA: TGTGCCAGCAGTTCGTCCGGGACAGGGGGAGACTATGGCTACACCTTC. Its protein is CASSSSGTGGDYGYTF.